This T cell receptor (beta chain) appears in the sequencing data of a study of beta chain features in type 1 diabetes. Broader study findings: Shortening of TCRB CDR3s, moderate but significant, appeared in all four CD4+ subsets of Type 1 diabetes patients.

The germline gives CDR1 SGHNT, CDR2 YYREEE (reference sequence). Trimming removed 4 bases from V and 2 bases from J; junction bases left unmatched: 9. The CDR3 loop spans 15 amino acids. This clone was detected a few times. Its specificity is not known. cDNA synthesis used the whole RNA isolate, giving expressed TCRB sequences. Clones were read by immunoSEQ multiplex PCR, and TCRdb kept only the in-frame ones, dropping some. The sample records 600,000 to 700,000 clones, 12% being singletons. Sequenced input: naive CD4+ T cells from blood. J is TRBJ2-7 and V is TRBV5-4, with 7 bases fitting TRBD1. This receptor was obtained from a man aged 25 to 45 with type 1 diabetes. The chain's CDR3 is CASSPPGTATYEQYF. CDR3 DNA: TGTGCCAGCAGCCCTCCCGGGACAGCTACCTACGAGCAGTACTTC.